This paragraph reports one TCR beta chain. This same CDR3 is encoded by further DNA sequences in the sample. V trimming: 0 bases; J trimming: 0 bases; junction bases outside the gene matches: 2. The CDR3 contains 15 residues. The germline gives CDR1 SGHRS, CDR2 YFSETQ. These data come from a study of shared clonotypes between healthy human individuals. Study-level background: Per donor, three plates held CD4 naive cells, three held CD4 memory, two held CD8 naive and one held CD8 memory.

Libraries were prepared by immunoSEQ multiplex PCR; TCRdb keeps only in-frame clonotypes and omits some of them. The sample records 1,500,000 or so clones, less than 99% being singletons. Source material: naive CD4+ T cells sorted from blood. Subset denoted: CD45RA+ positively selected. The rearrangement links TRBV5-1 to TRBJ2-7; 8 nucleotides agree with TRBD2. The source is a man under 40 in good health. The DNA of the CDR3 is TGCGCCAGCAGCTTGGTCGGGACTAGCTCCTACGAGCAGTACTTC. This sequence encodes CASSLVGTSSYEQYF.